This section outlines one T cell receptor (beta chain) sequence together with its context. These data originate in a study of T cells expressing NK-cell markers. Study as a whole: Sequenced donors, eight in total, included seven who were HCMV-seropositive and one who was seronegative.

Reanalyzing the 5' RACE reads, TCRdb keeps one entry per CDR3 protein, without DNA. The listing contains fewer than 400,000 distinct CDR3 sequences. CDR3 length: 14 amino acids. Looked up from germline, CDR1 is SGHTA and CDR2 is FQGTGA. This TCR was sampled from a woman aged 45-60 years in good health. The chain recombines TRBV7-3 with TRBJ2-7; checking the TCRdb D call of TRBD1 is not possible without DNA. Material for sequencing was blood T cells: a sorted CD56 or NKG2C T cell subset, CD4+ or CD8+ T cells, or bulk PBMC T cells (not recorded which). CDR3 residues: CASSFGTGAGEQYF.